This is a list of T cell receptor beta chains from one sample in a study of blood T cell repertoires in COVID-19. The data were produced by immunoSEQ multiplex PCR, yet TCRdb's version contains in-frame clones alone and is incomplete. The sample lists 250,000 to 350,000 clones, 90% occurring once. Material: PBMCs or T cells enriched from blood (not recorded which). These receptors all come from a woman between 18 and 29 years old with acute COVID-19. Each CDR3 is given with its conserved first and last residue. D genes are given only for firm matches. Clone size appears in some rows only: once, few, many, or a class for an expanded clone.

d_gene: NA
abundance: NA
v_gene: TRBV5-1
j_gene: TRBJ2-3
CDR3aa: CASSLGEEVLGILQYF
CDR3nt: TGCGCCAGCAGCTTGGGGGAGGAAGTTTTGGGGATATTGCAGTATTTT

d_gene: NA
abundance: few
v_gene: TRBV6-5
j_gene: TRBJ1-2
CDR3aa: CASSSQGSANYGYTF
CDR3nt: TGTGCCAGCAGTAGCCAGGGCTCAGCTAACTATGGCTACACCTTC

d_gene: NA
abundance: few
v_gene: TRBV6-5
j_gene: TRBJ1-4
CDR3aa: CASSLYQGLGEKLFF
CDR3nt: TGTGCCAGCAGTTTGTACCAGGGACTGGGAGAAAAACTGTTTTTT

d_gene: TRBD2
abundance: NA
v_gene: TRBV27
j_gene: TRBJ2-5
CDR3aa: CASSLTGGLETQYF
CDR3nt: TGTGCCAGCAGTTTGACGGGAGGGCTAGAGACCCAGTACTTC

d_gene: TRBD2
abundance: few
v_gene: TRBV7-3
j_gene: TRBJ2-1
CDR3aa: CASSSRSGIMDEQFF
CDR3nt: TGTGCCAGCAGCTCACGTAGCGGGATAATGGATGAGCAGTTCTTC

d_gene: NA
abundance: once
v_gene: TRBV19
j_gene: TRBJ2-7
CDR3aa: CASSIASPYEQYF
CDR3nt: TGTGCCAGTAGTATTGCTAGCCCGTACGAGCAGTACTTC

d_gene: NA
abundance: NA
v_gene: TRBV27
j_gene: TRBJ1-5
CDR3aa: CASSLTGWQPQHF
CDR3nt: TGTGCCAGCAGTTTAACGGGTTGGCAGCCCCAGCATTTT

d_gene: TRBD1
abundance: NA
v_gene: TRBV6-5
j_gene: TRBJ1-2
CDR3aa: CASSSGTGDGYTF
CDR3nt: TGTGCCAGCAGTTCCGGGACAGGGGATGGCTACACCTTC

d_gene: NA
abundance: NA
v_gene: TRBV11-1
j_gene: TRBJ1-2
CDR3aa: CASSPSAVEFGYTF
CDR3nt: TGTGCCAGCAGCCCGTCGGCGGTGGAATTTGGCTACACCTTC

d_gene: TRBD2
abundance: once
v_gene: TRBV18
j_gene: TRBJ2-1
CDR3aa: CASSPPAGAYNEQFF
CDR3nt: TGTGCCAGCTCACCCCCAGCGGGAGCCTACAATGAGCAGTTCTTC

d_gene: TRBD1
abundance: NA
v_gene: TRBV25-1
j_gene: TRBJ2-7
CDR3aa: CASSRDRDHEQYF
CDR3nt: TGTGCCAGCTCGAGGGACAGGGACCACGAGCAGTACTTC

d_gene: NA
abundance: once
v_gene: TRBV27
j_gene: TRBJ1-5
CDR3aa: CASSPLRLGSNQPQHF
CDR3nt: TGTGCCAGCAGTCCCCTCAGGTTAGGAAGCAATCAGCCCCAGCATTTT

d_gene: NA
abundance: NA
v_gene: TRBV4-1
j_gene: TRBJ2-1
CDR3aa: CASSQADLLASSYNEQFF
CDR3nt: TGCGCCAGCAGCCAAGCAGACTTGCTAGCGAGTTCGTACAATGAGCAGTTCTTC

d_gene: TRBD2
abundance: NA
v_gene: TRBV11-3
j_gene: TRBJ2-5
CDR3aa: CASSVWGGETQYF
CDR3nt: TGTGCCAGCAGTGTTTGGGGGGGAGAGACCCAGTACTTC

d_gene: NA
abundance: NA
v_gene: TRBV28
j_gene: TRBJ2-2
CDR3aa: CASRTTNTGELFF
CDR3nt: TGTGCCAGCAGAACTACGAACACCGGGGAGCTGTTTTTT

d_gene: TRBD1
abundance: NA
v_gene: TRBV7-9
j_gene: TRBJ2-7
CDR3aa: CASSLGNRGSHEQYF
CDR3nt: TGTGCCAGCAGCTTAGGGAACAGGGGGTCCCACGAGCAGTACTTC

d_gene: TRBD2
abundance: NA
v_gene: TRBV28
j_gene: TRBJ2-7
CDR3aa: CASSGGTSGRNYEQYF
CDR3nt: TGTGCCAGCAGTGGGGGGACTAGCGGGAGAAACTACGAGCAGTACTTC

d_gene: NA
abundance: NA
v_gene: TRBV15
j_gene: TRBJ1-5
CDR3aa: CATSSRQNQPQHF
CDR3nt: TGTGCCACCAGCTCCCGACAGAATCAGCCCCAGCATTTT

d_gene: NA
abundance: NA
v_gene: TRBV12-3/TRBV12-4
j_gene: TRBJ2-7
CDR3aa: CASSLVEEAQYF
CDR3nt: TGTGCCAGCAGTTTGGTCGAGGAGGCGCAGTACTTC

d_gene: NA
abundance: NA
v_gene: TRBV19
j_gene: TRBJ1-3
CDR3aa: CASSDFSISGNTIYF
CDR3nt: TGTGCCAGTAGCGACTTCAGTATCTCTGGAAACACCATATATTTT

d_gene: TRBD1
abundance: NA
v_gene: TRBV7-6
j_gene: TRBJ1-4
CDR3aa: CASSSRQGGEKLFF
CDR3nt: TGTGCCAGCAGCTCCCGACAGGGTGGTGAAAAACTGTTTTTT

d_gene: TRBD1
abundance: NA
v_gene: TRBV7-2
j_gene: TRBJ1-2
CDR3aa: CASSSQGTDPPFYGYTF
CDR3nt: TGTGCCAGCAGCAGCCAAGGGACAGACCCCCCCTTTTATGGCTACACCTTC

d_gene: TRBD1
abundance: NA
v_gene: TRBV28
j_gene: TRBJ2-3
CDR3aa: CASSPSGQGFTDTQYF
CDR3nt: TGTGCCAGCAGTCCGTCGGGACAGGGCTTCACAGATACGCAGTATTTT

d_gene: TRBD2
abundance: NA
v_gene: TRBV5-1
j_gene: TRBJ2-7
CDR3aa: CASSTSGGGYEQYF
CDR3nt: TGCGCCAGCAGCACCTCGGGAGGAGGCTACGAGCAGTACTTC

d_gene: TRBD2
abundance: NA
v_gene: TRBV7-9
j_gene: TRBJ2-7
CDR3aa: CASTFSGRAYEQYF
CDR3nt: TGTGCCAGCACCTTTAGCGGGAGGGCGTACGAGCAGTACTTC

d_gene: TRBD2
abundance: NA
v_gene: TRBV19
j_gene: TRBJ2-1
CDR3aa: CASSARRLAVPINEQFF
CDR3nt: TGTGCCAGTAGTGCCAGACGACTAGCGGTTCCTATCAATGAGCAGTTCTTC

d_gene: NA
abundance: NA
v_gene: TRBV12-3/TRBV12-4
j_gene: TRBJ2-1
CDR3aa: CASSFKIEQFF
CDR3nt: TGTGCCAGCAGTTTTAAAATAGAGCAGTTCTTC

d_gene: TRBD2
abundance: NA
v_gene: TRBV6-5
j_gene: TRBJ2-2
CDR3aa: CASRQTSGSIGELFF
CDR3nt: TGTGCCAGCAGACAGACTAGCGGGAGTATCGGGGAGCTGTTTTTT

d_gene: TRBD2
abundance: few
v_gene: TRBV15
j_gene: TRBJ2-2
CDR3aa: CATSSRTSGRADTGELFF
CDR3nt: TGTGCCACCAGCAGTAGGACTAGCGGGAGGGCCGACACCGGGGAGCTGTTTTTT

d_gene: NA
abundance: NA
v_gene: TRBV28
j_gene: TRBJ1-5
CDR3aa: CASSLTAGVYSNQPQHF
CDR3nt: TGTGCCAGCAGTCTCACAGCAGGGGTTTATAGCAATCAGCCCCAGCATTTT

d_gene: TRBD1
abundance: NA
v_gene: TRBV3-1/TRBV3-2
j_gene: TRBJ1-5
CDR3aa: CASSQETGHQPQHF
CDR3nt: TGTGCCAGCAGCCAAGAGACAGGGCATCAGCCCCAGCATTTT

d_gene: NA
abundance: NA
v_gene: TRBV18
j_gene: TRBJ2-3
CDR3aa: CASSSQQGDTQYF
CDR3nt: TGTGCCAGCTCATCACAGCAGGGAGATACGCAGTATTTT

d_gene: TRBD1
abundance: NA
v_gene: TRBV5-6
j_gene: TRBJ1-1
CDR3aa: CASSLGDRNTEAFF
CDR3nt: TGTGCCAGCAGCTTGGGGGACAGGAACACTGAAGCTTTCTTT

d_gene: TRBD1
abundance: few
v_gene: TRBV28
j_gene: TRBJ1-2
CDR3aa: CASSSGTGSSGYTF
CDR3nt: TGTGCCAGCAGCTCGGGGACAGGGTCGAGTGGCTACACCTTC

d_gene: NA
abundance: NA
v_gene: TRBV9
j_gene: TRBJ1-5
CDR3aa: CASSLEGTRNQPQHF
CDR3nt: TGTGCCAGCAGCCTCGAGGGAACTCGCAATCAGCCCCAGCATTTT

d_gene: NA
abundance: NA
v_gene: TRBV9
j_gene: TRBJ2-7
CDR3aa: CASSPGGYEQYF
CDR3nt: TGTGCCAGCAGCCCCGGAGGATACGAGCAGTACTTC

d_gene: TRBD1
abundance: NA
v_gene: TRBV10-2
j_gene: TRBJ1-1
CDR3aa: CASIPGQANTEAFF
CDR3nt: TGCGCCAGCATCCCAGGACAGGCGAACACTGAAGCTTTCTTT

d_gene: NA
abundance: NA
v_gene: TRBV4-2
j_gene: TRBJ2-7
CDR3aa: CASSQVGRTSSYEQYF
CDR3nt: TGTGCCAGCAGCCAAGTTGGCAGGACTTCGAGCTACGAGCAGTACTTC

d_gene: TRBD2
abundance: NA
v_gene: TRBV7-9
j_gene: TRBJ2-2
CDR3aa: CASSTRTSVTRNTGELFF
CDR3nt: TGTGCCAGCAGCACACGGACTAGCGTTACGCGGAACACCGGGGAGCTGTTTTTT

d_gene: NA
abundance: NA
v_gene: TRBV7-9
j_gene: TRBJ1-6
CDR3aa: CASSHRRGGNSPLHF
CDR3nt: TGTGCCAGCAGCCACCGTCGCGGAGGAAATTCACCCCTCCACTTT

d_gene: NA
abundance: NA
v_gene: TRBV7-2
j_gene: TRBJ2-7
CDR3aa: CASSLAPLKRLEAEQYF
CDR3nt: TGTGCCAGCAGCTTAGCGCCCCTTAAACGTCTGGAGGCCGAGCAGTACTTC

d_gene: NA
abundance: once
v_gene: TRBV7-9
j_gene: TRBJ1-2
CDR3aa: CASSLGTAGYSGYTF
CDR3nt: TGTGCCAGCAGCTTAGGTACGGCGGGCTATTCTGGCTACACCTTC

d_gene: NA
abundance: NA
v_gene: TRBV6-5
j_gene: TRBJ2-1
CDR3aa: CASSTGSVSYNEQFF
CDR3nt: TGTGCCAGCTCGACCGGGAGTGTCTCCTACAATGAGCAGTTCTTC

d_gene: TRBD2
abundance: NA
v_gene: TRBV12-3/TRBV12-4
j_gene: TRBJ2-1
CDR3aa: CASTSLGRAEQFF
CDR3nt: TGTGCCAGCACCTCCCTGGGGAGGGCTGAGCAGTTCTTC

d_gene: NA
abundance: NA
v_gene: TRBV7-2
j_gene: TRBJ1-2
CDR3aa: CASSLEQYYGYTF
CDR3nt: TGTGCCAGCAGCTTAGAACAGTACTATGGCTACACCTTC

d_gene: NA
abundance: NA
v_gene: TRBV3-1/TRBV3-2
j_gene: TRBJ2-7
CDR3aa: CASSQDVGTLSYEQYF
CDR3nt: TGTGCCAGCAGCCAAGACGTCGGGACACTGTCCTATGAGCAGTACTTC

d_gene: TRBD1
abundance: NA
v_gene: TRBV9
j_gene: TRBJ1-3
CDR3aa: CASSATTGISGNTIYF
CDR3nt: TGTGCCAGCAGCGCAACGACAGGGATTTCTGGAAACACCATATATTTT

d_gene: NA
abundance: once
v_gene: TRBV30
j_gene: TRBJ1-6
CDR3aa: CAVGSSYNSPLHF
CDR3nt: TGTGCCGTCGGGTCCAGCTATAATTCACCCCTCCACTTT

d_gene: NA
abundance: NA
v_gene: TRBV12-5
j_gene: TRBJ2-3
CDR3aa: CASGKSGTDTQYF
CDR3nt: TGTGCTAGTGGAAAAAGCGGCACAGATACGCAGTATTTT

d_gene: NA
abundance: NA
v_gene: TRBV24-1
j_gene: TRBJ2-3
CDR3aa: CATSDPGLDTQYF
CDR3nt: TGTGCCACCAGTGACCCTGGACTGGATACGCAGTATTTT

d_gene: NA
abundance: once
v_gene: TRBV12-3/TRBV12-4
j_gene: TRBJ1-2
CDR3aa: CASSFSRGGYTF
CDR3nt: TGTGCCAGCAGTTTTAGTAGGGGTGGCTACACCTTC

d_gene: TRBD2
abundance: NA
v_gene: TRBV27
j_gene: TRBJ2-5
CDR3aa: CASSLSPSGSETQYF
CDR3nt: TGTGCCAGCAGTTTATCTCCTAGCGGGAGTGAGACCCAGTACTTC